Presented here are 13 T cell receptor beta chains from one specimen sequenced in a study of cytomegalovirus exposure and HLA in healthy donors. PCR amplification relied on 60 Vbeta primers (plus 13 Jbeta primers). Sequencing was performed with immunoSEQ multiplex PCR; in TCRdb, only in-frame clones are kept and a portion is missing. This repertoire shows about 160,000 clones, roughly 80% found once; its top ten account for 7% to 9.5%. The sequencing input was PBMCs. The receptor set was obtained from a male donor in good health and CMV-seropositive.

The chain is built from TRBV4-3 and TRBJ2-7, with 10 bases identical to TRBD2. Trimming at V came to 1 base and at J to 5 bases, leaving 8 bases not matched to a gene. Germline CDR1 LGHNA, CDR2 YSLEER. This CDR3 comprises 16 residues. CDR3 in amino acids: CASSQGAGLAANEQYF. CDR3 bases: TGCGCCAGCAGCCAAGGGGCAGGACTAGCGGCCAACGAGCAGTACTTC.

The rearrangement joins TRBV10-1 to TRBJ1-3; 7 positions match TRBD1. Looked up from germline, CDR1 is WNHNN and CDR2 is SYGVQD (reference sequence). The CDR3 contains 16 residues. The V gene end was trimmed by 6 bases and the J gene end by 0 bases; junction bases not matched to a gene: 8. In DNA form, the CDR3 reads TGCGCCAGCAGCCCAAGGACAGGCAACTCTGGAAACACCATATATTTT. As protein: CASSPRTGNSGNTIYF.

The chain couples TRBV28 to TRBJ2-5; a weak D match, TRBD1 (5 bases). Germline-derived CDR1 and CDR2 are MDHEN and SYDVKM. The V gene lost 10 bases and the J gene lost 5 bases, with 17 bases spanning the gap. The CDR3 length is 13 residues. The CDR3 loop reads CATSLTEQETQYF. The CDR3 DNA follows: TGTGCCACCTCCCTGACAGAGCAGGAGACCCAGTACTTC. Using reference TRBV28 and TRBJ2-5 for the parts outside the CDR3, the full variable domain is DVKVTQSSRYLVKRTGEKVFLECVQDMDHENMFWYRQDPGLGLRLIYFSYDVKMKEKGDIPEGYSVSREKKERFSLILESASTNQTSMYLCATSLTEQETQYFGPGTRLLVL.

The chain combines TRBV15 with TRBJ1-5, with D tentatively TRBD1 (6 bases). Germline V gives CDR1 LNHNV, CDR2 YYDKDF (reference sequence). The CDR3 has 16 residues. V dropped 3 bases and J dropped 6 bases, with 18 bases sitting between them. The CDR3 region has the DNA TGTGCCACCAGCAGCGCCTTGGGGGCGTCGAGTCAGCCCCAGCATTTT. It translates to CATSSALGASSQPQHF.

In nucleotides, the CDR3 is TGTGCCAGCAGCTTGAACGTACCGGGACTAGCGGGGGGGCTAGCAGGGACAGATACGCAGTATTTT. This encodes CASSLNVPGLAGGLAGTDTQYF. This rearrangement joins TRBV9 to TRBJ2-3; 16 bases fit TRBD2. The germline V gene has CDR1 SGDLS and CDR2 YYNGEE. The CDR3 spans 22 residues. V dropped 4 bases and J dropped 3; count of bases not matched to a gene: 20.

The chain joins TRBV7-9 to TRBJ1-1; D possibly corresponds to TRBD1 (6 bases). The CDR3 runs 13 residues. The germline gives CDR1 SEHNR, CDR2 FQNEAQ (reference sequence). Trimming pared 1 base from V and 11 bases from J, leaving 14 bases between. CDR3 amino acids: CASSLEGGSRAFF. DNA for the CDR3: TGTGCCAGCAGCTTAGAAGGGGGAAGTAGGGCTTTCTTT.

This clone was found once. The same CDR3 can be traced to other DNA sequences in this sample. This chain joins TRBV5-1 and TRBJ2-2; D possibly corresponds to TRBD1 (6 bases). Trimming shortened V by 8 bases and J by 6 bases, and 23 bases separated the two germline ends. CDR1 and CDR2 from the germline V gene are SGHRS and YFSETQ. The CDR3 length is 16 residues. The CDR3 DNA reads TGCGCCAGTGACCCAGGGGACATAGGTAAGGCCGGGGAGCTGTTTTTT. Translated, it gives CASDPGDIGKAGELFF.

This clone appeared once. The V and J genes are TRBV27 and TRBJ1-2, with TRBD1 matching over 7 bases. This CDR3 comprises 12 residues. Germline V gene lookup returns CDR1 MNHEY and CDR2 SMNVEV (reference sequence). V lost 6 bases and J lost 5; bases outside the gene matches: 3. DNA of the CDR3: TGTGCCAGCAGGACAGGGTGGTATGGCTACACCTTC. Its protein is CASRTGWYGYTF.

The chain joins TRBV5-1 to TRBJ2-1; TRBD1 agrees at 9 bases. The CDR3 covers 15 residues. V lost 3 bases, J lost 9 bases, and 10 bases stayed unmatched. Germline V CDR1 and CDR2: SGHRS, YFSETQ. The DNA of the CDR3 is TGCGCCAGCAGCTATTTGGGACAGGGAGAGGCTGAGCAGTTCTTC. The encoded protein is CASSYLGQGEAEQFF.

The chain combines TRBV7-2 with TRBJ1-5, with D possibly being TRBD1 (6 bases). CDR1 SGHTA and CDR2 FQGNSA come from the germline V gene. CDR3 length equals 14 residues. The V gene lost 9 bases and the J gene lost 6 bases, with 18 bases spanning the gap. The CDR3 loop reads CASSYLDRSQPQHF. The CDR3 DNA follows: TGTGCCAGTAGTTACCTCGACAGGTCTCAGCCCCAGCATTTT.

V and J are TRBV4-3 and TRBJ2-3; 15 bases are shared with TRBD2. The CDR3 covers 17 residues. The V gene end was trimmed by 3 bases and the J gene end by 3 bases; junction bases not matched to a gene: 4. The germline V gene encodes CDR1 LGHNA and CDR2 YSLEER. The CDR3 loop reads CASSQGLAGGGTDTQYF. The CDR3 DNA reads TGCGCCAGCAGCCAGGGACTAGCGGGAGGAGGGACAGATACGCAGTATTTT.

This chain connects TRBV4-1 to TRBJ1-2; 8 nucleotides align to TRBD1. Trimming removed 0 bases from V and 7 bases from J; junction bases left unmatched: 10. The CDR3 loop spans 16 amino acids. Germline CDR1 is MGHRA and CDR2 is YSYEKL. The CDR3 DNA reads as TGCGCCAGCAGCCAAGATCCGTCAGGGGGCCGGCGTGGCTACACCTTC. Encoded protein: CASSQDPSGGRRGYTF.

As concerns this clone: The same CDR3 also results from other DNA sequences found in this sample. The gene calls are TRBV30 and TRBJ1-5; D not certain. V lost 1 base and J lost 4, with 8 bases in between. The CDR3 contains 13 residues. Looked up from germline, CDR1 is GTSNPN and CDR2 is SVGIG (reference sequence). Written as DNA, the CDR3 is TGTGCCTGGAGTGCCGGAGGAAATCAGCCCCAGCATTTT. Translated, it gives CAWSAGGNQPQHF.